One sample yielded the 21 T cell receptor beta chains listed below, sequenced in a study of tumor and adjacent non-tumor tissue in lung cancer (dated by TCRdb to between 2017 and 2018). The protocol used for the library was multiplex PCR. The sequencing machine was an Illumina HiSeq 2500. TCRbeta libraries were constructed through three rounds of nested PCR with primers (Table S4) according to protocols adapted from ARM-PCR. Using fastp at Q25 and MiXCR, TCRdb reprocessed the public reads and kept productive beta chains. A single entry per CDR3 protein holds the most common genes and DNA from its merged rows. Counted in this sample were roughly 49,000 distinct CDR3 sequences; 74% of them appeared once. In total, the top ten clones hold around 23% of the sample. RNA was isolated from bulk, unsorted tissue, and RNA quality was assessed with a NanoDrop ND-1000 and an Agilent 2100. For the normal lung samples, distant non-tumor tissue was collected more than 3 cm away from the tumor edge.

Material: distant non-tumor lung tissue. All receptors come from a woman in her sixties or seventies with non-small cell lung cancer.

Within the sample, this clonotype is medium-sized (0.01 to 0.1%). The chain has TRBV29-1 and TRBJ2-3; TRBD1 agrees at 7 bases. CDR3 size: 13 residues. V lost 3 bases and J lost 0; bases outside the gene matches: 0. CDR1 and CDR2 (germline): SQVTM, ANQGSEA. The CDR3: CSVETGSTDTQYF. The CDR3 DNA reads TGCAGCGTTGAGACAGGGAGCACAGATACGCAGTATTTT.

In its sample, this clonotype was seen many times. In nucleotides, the CDR3 is TGCGCCAGCAGGAGCGGAGGTGGCACTGAAGCTTTCTTT. This translates into CASRSGGGTEAFF. V usage is TRBV10-1 and J usage is TRBJ1-1; D gene uncertain. Germline CDR1 and CDR2: WNHNN and SYGVQD (reference sequence). V dropped 6 bases and J dropped 4 bases, with 12 bases sitting between them. There are 13 residues in the CDR3.

Remarks on this clonotype: This may be a read error: a much more frequent sequence differs by one nucleotide. The V call is TRBV7-9, the J call TRBJ2-1, with 9 bases that match TRBD1. CDR1 and CDR2 from the germline V gene are SEHNR and FQNEAQ (reference sequence). This CDR3 spans 13 amino acids. The CDR3 DNA follows: TGTGTCAGCCGGGACAGGGACAACAATGAGCAGTTCTTC. It codes for CVSRDRDNNEQFF.

Comments on this clonotype: With a much larger clone just one base away, this may be a read error. The genes are TRBV19 and TRBJ2-1, with TRBD2 matching over 9 bases. The germline gives CDR1 LNHDA, CDR2 SQIVND (reference sequence). This CDR3 region has 15 residues. V lost 7 bases, J lost 5 bases, and 9 bases stayed unmatched. The chain's CDR3 is CASIIASGANNEQFF. The CDR3 coding sequence is TGTGCCAGTATTATCGCTAGCGGGGCGAACAATGAGCAGTTCTTC. Full variable domain (remainder filled in from reference TRBV19 and TRBJ2-1): DGGITQSPKYLFRKEGQNVTLSCEQNLNHDAMYWYRQDPGQGLRLIYYSQIVNDFQKGDIAEGYSVSREKKESFPLTVTSAQKNPTAFYLCASIIASGANNEQFFGPGTRLTVL.

With respect to this clonotype: Because it lacks the conserved phenylalanine or tryptophan at the end, this CDR3 is likely a read error. This chain joins TRBV11-2 and TRBJ2-1, with TRBD1 matching 9 bases. The CDR3 extends over 16 amino acids. Germline lookup yields CDR1 SGHAT and CDR2 FQNNGV. The V gene end was trimmed by 5 bases and the J gene end by 6 bases; junction bases not matched to a gene: 11. CDR3 region: CASSSHRGLERNEQFL. The CDR3 DNA reads as TGTGCCAGCAGCAGTCACAGGGGGCTAGAGCGCAATGAGCAGTTCCTC.

Concerning this clonotype itself: A single base separates this from a much larger clone, so it may be a read error. This rearrangement joins TRBV20-1 to TRBJ1-1; 7 nucleotides match TRBD1. The germline CDR1 and CDR2 sequences are DFQATT and SNEGSKA (reference sequence). The CDR3 is made up of 14 amino acids. This chain's CDR3 is CSTRTNRGGTEAFF. The CDR3 bases are TGCAGTACTAGAACTAACAGGGGCGGCACTGAAGCTTTCTTT.

As for this clonotype: A much larger clone is a single base away; this may be a read error. The gene calls are TRBV5-4 and TRBJ2-5; D not certain. V lost 1 base, J lost 5 bases, and 9 bases lay in between. CDR3 length: 13 amino acids. Germline CDR1 and CDR2: SGHNT and YYREEE (reference sequence). The CDR3 reads CASSLPSHETQYF. CDR3 DNA sequence: TGTGCCAGCAGCTTGCCCTCCCATGAGACCCAGTACTTC.

About this clonotype itself: Compared with germline, one end of the junction differs, possibly owing to a read error. The rearrangement joins TRBV4-1 to TRBJ2-1; a possible D gene is TRBD1 (6 bases). The length of the CDR3 is 15 residues. Germline V gives CDR1 MGHRA, CDR2 YSYEKL. CDR3 coding DNA: TGCGCCAGCAGCCAAGTTTCAGGGGTCTATATTGAGCACTTCTTC. Its protein product is CASSQVSGVYIEHFF.

A remark on this clonotype: Its ends do not fully match the called genes, so a read error is possible. This chain links TRBV6-2 or TRBV6-3 with TRBJ1-1; D call uncertain. The CDR3 spans 15 residues. CDR1 MNHEY and CDR2 SVGEGT come from the germline V gene. CDR3 region: CASSPALEGNSEAFF. In nucleotides, the CDR3 is TGTGCCAGCAGCCCAGCCTTGGAGGGAAACAGTGAAGCTTTCTTT.

At least ten counts were recorded for this clonotype. The chain employs TRBV5-4 and TRBJ2-1; D call uncertain. Per the germline V gene, CDR1 is SGHNT and CDR2 is YYREEE (reference sequence). The CDR3 extends over 14 amino acids. V was pared by 0 bases and J by 0 bases, with 4 bases between. This CDR3 is CASSLGSSYNEQFF. In DNA form, the CDR3 reads TGTGCCAGCAGCTTGGGGAGCTCCTACAATGAGCAGTTCTTC. Supplemented by reference TRBV5-4 and TRBJ2-1, the full variable domain reads ETGVTQSPTHLIKTRGQQVTLRCSSQSGHNTVSWYQQALGQGPQFIFQYYREEENGRGNFPPRFSGLQFPNYSSELNVNALELDDSALYLCASSLGSSYNEQFFGPGTRLTVL.

Comments on this clonotype: Germline and junction disagree at one end, which may indicate a read error. The rearrangement joins TRBV6-5 to TRBJ2-7, with D possibly matching TRBD1 (5 bases). The CDR3 spans 15 residues. Germline V gene sequence: CDR1 MNHEY, CDR2 SVGAGI. CDR3 nucleotides: TGTGCCAGCAGTGCGGCGTGGAGACAGTCCTACAAGCAGTACTTC. This translates into CASSAAWRQSYKQYF.

Worth noting for this clonotype: This may be a read error: a much more frequent sequence differs by one nucleotide. The chain combines TRBV28 with TRBJ1-1, with TRBD1 as a possible D gene (5 bases). The germline V and J ends were trimmed by 10 bases and 6 bases, with 21 bases remaining between them. CDR1 MDHEN and CDR2 SYDVKM come from the germline V gene. The CDR3 has 14 residues. In DNA form, the CDR3 reads TGTGCCATCAGCAACCCCCAGGGAAGGGCTGAAGCTTTCTTT. Amino acids: CAISNPQGRAEAFF.

On this clonotype itself: This clone may be a read error of a much larger clone one base away. The conserved closing phenylalanine or tryptophan is absent in this CDR3, likely reflecting a read error. The rearrangement uses TRBV5-1 and TRBJ1-2, with 8 nucleotides matching TRBD1. Per germline, CDR1 SGHRS and CDR2 YFSETQ. The CDR3 is made up of 16 amino acids. V lost 3 bases and J lost 8; bases outside the gene matches: 15. CDR3 nucleotide sequence: TGCGCCAGCAGCTCACGCGAGTCCGGGACAGGTACGGGCTACACCTTA. Protein product: CASSSRESGTGTGYTL.

This clonotype was seen more than once but under ten times. J is TRBJ1-1 and V is TRBV19, with D maybe TRBD1 (5 bases). The CDR3 contains 14 residues. Trimming stripped 7 bases from V and 3 bases from J, with 15 bases between. Germline V gene sequence: CDR1 LNHDA, CDR2 SQIVND (reference sequence). CDR3 sequence (DNA): TGTGCCAGTAATTCCCAGGGCGTAGACACTGAAGCTTTCTTT. Translated, it gives CASNSQGVDTEAFF.

About this clonotype itself: The germline gene is not matched at one end of the junction; a read error may be the cause. The chain combines TRBV6-6 with TRBJ2-1; D remains unclear. The CDR3 runs to 14 residues. The germline V gene encodes CDR1 MNHNY and CDR2 SVGAGI (reference sequence). The CDR3 reads CASRYFLYRDEQFF. In DNA, the CDR3 is TGTGCCAGCAGATACTTCCTTTACAGAGATGAGCAGTTCTTC.

About this clonotype: At one end the junction does not follow the germline gene, possibly because of a read error. V is TRBV6-5 and J is TRBJ1-1; 8 nucleotides match TRBD1. The CDR3 consists of 15 residues. From germline, CDR1 is MNHEY and CDR2 SVGAGI. The CDR3 spells CASSYSQQGGTEAFF. CDR3 coding DNA: TGTGCCAGCAGTTACTCCCAACAGGGGGGCACTGAGGCTTTCTTT.

Comments on this clonotype: Germline and junction disagree at one end, which may indicate a read error. The chain recombines TRBV10-3 with TRBJ1-1; 7 bases align to TRBD1. The CDR3 has 13 residues. Per germline, CDR1 ENHRY and CDR2 SYGVKD. The CDR3 spells CAVRVDRDTEAFF. DNA of the CDR3: TGTGCCGTCAGAGTCGACAGGGACACTGAAGCTTTCTTT.

Concerning this clonotype: The junction does not match germline at one end; this may be a read error. CDR3 in amino acids: CTSRGQFSSTVTQYF. DNA of the CDR3: TGTACCAGCAGGGGCCAGTTCTCTAGCACAGTTACGCAGTATTTT. The rearrangement uses TRBV11-1 and TRBJ2-3; D perhaps matches TRBD1 (6 bases). The CDR3 spans 15 residues. CDR1 is SGHAT and CDR2 is FQDESV in the germline V gene (reference sequence).

The chain links TRBV4-3 to TRBJ2-3, with TRBD1 matching 9 bases. The CDR3 has 16 amino acids. Germline CDR1 and CDR2: LGHNA and YSLEER. Trimming removed 7 bases from V and 5 bases from J; junction bases left unmatched: 13. This chain's CDR3 is CASISGTGINIDTQYF. CDR3 in DNA: TGCGCCAGCATCTCAGGGACAGGGATTAACATAGATACGCAGTATTTT.

Details on this clonotype: The CDR3 carries no conserved terminal phenylalanine or tryptophan, so it likely arises from a read error. The limits of the CDR3 on the DNA are not certain, so only TCRdb's listed CDR3 is given. The J gene is TRBJ1-6, the V gene TRBV6-5; the table's D call, TRBD1, has no DNA check behind it. Germline loops: CDR1 MNHEY, CDR2 SVGAGI. The CDR3 is 12 amino acids in total, end residues counted. This chain's CDR3 is CANPGTCSPVHS.

This clonotype has a count of ten or more. The chain uses TRBV29-1 and TRBJ1-1; the match to TRBD1 covers 9 bases. CDR1 SQVTM and CDR2 ANQGSEA come from the germline V gene. The CDR3 runs to 10 residues. With V trimmed by 7 bases and J by 8 bases, 2 bases remained unmatched. As DNA, the CDR3 is TGCAGCGCCGGGACAGGGGAAGCTTTCTTT. Amino acid sequence: CSAGTGEAFF.